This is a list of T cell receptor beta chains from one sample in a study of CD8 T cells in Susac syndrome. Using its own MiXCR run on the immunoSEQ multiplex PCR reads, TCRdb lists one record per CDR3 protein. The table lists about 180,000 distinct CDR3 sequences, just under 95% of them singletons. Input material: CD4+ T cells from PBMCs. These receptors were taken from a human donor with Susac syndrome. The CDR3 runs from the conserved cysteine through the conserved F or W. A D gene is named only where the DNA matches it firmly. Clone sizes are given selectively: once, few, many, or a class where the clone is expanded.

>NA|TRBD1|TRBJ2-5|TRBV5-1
CASSLRQGSGETQYF
TGCGCCAGCAGCTTACGACAGGGCAGTGGAGAGACCCAGTACTTC
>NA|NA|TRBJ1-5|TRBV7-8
CASSLEIAGVRHF
TGTGCCAGCAGCTTAGAGATTGCCGGGGTCAGGCATTTT
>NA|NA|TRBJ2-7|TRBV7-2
CASSLGLVLSYEQYF
TGTGCCAGCAGCTTAGGACTAGTCCTCTCCTACGAGCAGTACTTC
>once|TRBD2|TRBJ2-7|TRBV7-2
CASSQRGGRHEQYF
TGTGCCAGCAGTCAGCGGGGGGGCCGCCACGAGCAGTACTTC
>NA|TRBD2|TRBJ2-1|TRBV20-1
CSAHPGLAGIGEQFF
TGCAGTGCTCACCCGGGACTAGCGGGAATCGGGGAGCAGTTCTTC
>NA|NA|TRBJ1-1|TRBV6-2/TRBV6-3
CASSYVGYTEAFF
TGTGCCAGCAGTTACGTAGGTTACACTGAAGCTTTCTTT
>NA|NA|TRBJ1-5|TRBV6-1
CASSPPGTSDQPQHF
TGTGCCAGCAGCCCCCCCGGGACATCGGATCAGCCCCAGCATTTT
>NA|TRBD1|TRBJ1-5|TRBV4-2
CASSQDPGDRGNQPQHF
TGTGCCAGCAGCCAAGACCCCGGGGACAGGGGGAATCAGCCCCAGCATTTT
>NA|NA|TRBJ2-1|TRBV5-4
CASSSPFNEQFF
TGTGCCAGCAGCAGCCCTTTCAATGAGCAGTTCTTC
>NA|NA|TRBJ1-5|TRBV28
CASGIQGRQNNQPQHF
TGTGCCAGCGGAATACAGGGACGCCAGAACAATCAGCCCCAGCATTTT
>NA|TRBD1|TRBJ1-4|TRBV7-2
CASSPRTGLNEKLFF
TGTGCCAGCAGCCCACGGACAGGGCTCAATGAAAAACTGTTTTTT
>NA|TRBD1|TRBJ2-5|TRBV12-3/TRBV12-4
CASSLGQGQPTAQYF
TGTGCCAGCAGTCTCGGACAGGGGCAACCTACGGCCCAGTACTTC
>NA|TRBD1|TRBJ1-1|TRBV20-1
CSARAGGHTEAFF
TGCAGTGCAAGGGCAGGGGGCCACACTGAAGCTTTCTTT
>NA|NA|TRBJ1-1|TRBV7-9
CASSSLGQSQLGTEAFF
TGTGCCAGCAGCTCACTCGGACAGTCCCAGCTGGGGACTGAAGCTTTCTTT
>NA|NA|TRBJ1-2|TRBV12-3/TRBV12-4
CASSSYRSSNYGYTF
TGTGCCAGCAGTTCCTACAGGAGTTCTAACTATGGCTACACCTTC
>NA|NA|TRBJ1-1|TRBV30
CAWSVGENTEAFF
TGTGCCTGGAGTGTTGGCGAGAACACTGAAGCTTTCTTT
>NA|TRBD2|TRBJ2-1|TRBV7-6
CASSLLAGGRNEQFF
TGTGCCAGCAGCTTGCTAGCGGGAGGTCGAAATGAGCAGTTCTTC
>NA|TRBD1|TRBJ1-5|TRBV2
CASSAAGGHQPQHF
TGTGCCAGCAGTGCGGCAGGGGGCCATCAGCCCCAGCATTTT
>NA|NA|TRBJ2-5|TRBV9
CASSVATGVQETQYF
TGTGCCAGCAGCGTAGCTACGGGGGTTCAAGAGACCCAGTACTTC
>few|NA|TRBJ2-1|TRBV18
CASSRQGGDEQFF
TGTGCCAGCTCACGACAGGGAGGCGATGAGCAGTTCTTC
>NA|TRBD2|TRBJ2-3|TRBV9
CASTGRSGNAQYF
TGTGCCAGCACCGGCCGTAGCGGGAACGCGCAGTATTTT
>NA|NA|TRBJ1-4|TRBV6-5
CASRPGRVTNEKLFF
TGTGCCAGCAGGCCCGGGAGGGTAACTAATGAAAAACTGTTTTTT
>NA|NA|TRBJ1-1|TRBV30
CAWSVRGRGTEAFF
TGTGCCTGGAGTGTACGGGGGAGGGGGACTGAAGCTTTCTTT
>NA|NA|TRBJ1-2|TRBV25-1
CASSEQEGYTF
TGTGCCAGCAGTGAACAGGAAGGCTACACCTTC
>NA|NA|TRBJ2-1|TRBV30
CAWDRTAYNEQFF
TGTGCCTGGGATAGGACAGCTTACAATGAGCAGTTCTTC
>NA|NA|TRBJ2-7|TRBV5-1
CASSLVGSSYEQYF
TGCGCCAGCAGCTTGGTCGGTAGCTCCTACGAGCAGTACTTC
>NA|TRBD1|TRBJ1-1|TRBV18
CASSFNPGQGASEAFF
TGTGCCAGCTCATTCAACCCGGGACAGGGGGCAAGTGAAGCTTTCTTT
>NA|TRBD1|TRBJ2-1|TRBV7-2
CASRTGTGGYNEQFF
TGTGCCAGCAGGACCGGGACAGGGGGCTACAATGAGCAGTTCTTC
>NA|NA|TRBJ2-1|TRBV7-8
CASSLGQYSYNEQFF
TGTGCCAGCAGCTTAGGGCAGTACTCCTACAATGAGCAGTTCTTC
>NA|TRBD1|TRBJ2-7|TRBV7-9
CATEPGQSYEQYF
TGTGCCACCGAACCGGGACAGAGCTACGAGCAGTACTTC
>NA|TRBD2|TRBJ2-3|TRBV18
CASSPRATGGGDTQYF
TGTGCCAGCTCACCTCGTGCGACGGGAGGAGGAGATACGCAGTATTTT
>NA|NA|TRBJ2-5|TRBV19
CASSDQHEETQYF
TGTGCCAGTAGTGACCAACACGAGGAGACCCAGTACTTC
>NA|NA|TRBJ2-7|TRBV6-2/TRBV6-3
CASTGTDASTYEQYF
TGTGCCAGCACGGGGACGGACGCCTCCACCTACGAGCAGTACTTC
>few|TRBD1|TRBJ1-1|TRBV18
CASSAGTGNTEAFF
TGTGCCAGCTCAGCCGGGACAGGGAACACTGAAGCTTTCTTT
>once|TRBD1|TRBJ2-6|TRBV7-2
CASSSRLQGAGANVLTF
TGTGCCAGCAGCTCTAGACTTCAGGGGGCTGGGGCCAACGTCCTGACTTTC
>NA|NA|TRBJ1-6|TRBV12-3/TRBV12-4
CASSEQGGWALHF
TGTGCCAGCAGCGAGCAGGGAGGTTGGGCCCTCCACTTT
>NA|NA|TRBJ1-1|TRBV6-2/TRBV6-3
CASSYQGVRNTEAFF
TGTGCCAGCAGTTATCAAGGGGTCAGGAACACTGAAGCTTTCTTT
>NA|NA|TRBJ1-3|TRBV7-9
CASSNQVTGSNTIYF
TGTGCCAGCAGCAACCAGGTCACGGGCTCAAACACCATATATTTT
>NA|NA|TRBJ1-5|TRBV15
CATSRDHRGLNQPQHF
TGTGCCACCAGCAGAGATCACCGGGGCCTTAATCAGCCCCAGCATTTT
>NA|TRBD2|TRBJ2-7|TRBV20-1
CSAHTGTSGLYEQYF
TGCAGTGCCCATACCGGGACTAGCGGGTTATACGAGCAGTACTTC
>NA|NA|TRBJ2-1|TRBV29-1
CSVEEGNEQFF
TGCAGCGTTGAAGAGGGCAATGAGCAGTTCTTC
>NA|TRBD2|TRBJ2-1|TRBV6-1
CASRQNAGTSGNPQFF
TGTGCCAGCAGGCAAAACGCCGGGACTAGCGGGAATCCACAGTTCTTC
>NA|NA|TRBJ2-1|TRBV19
CASSMLGQGKFF
TGTGCCAGTAGTATGCTCGGGCAGGGTAAGTTCTTC